This TCR beta chain was obtained from a study of regulatory T cells in long-lasting Graves disease. Study observations and caveats: Gene preferences differed: TRBV28, TRBJ1-2, TRBJ2-5 in persistent cases.

TCR beta libraries were built with iRepertoire HTBI primers and Arm-PCR of CDR3 regions. From the multiplex PCR reads, TCRdb called clonotypes with MiXCR, one entry per CDR3 protein. The sample lists 410,000 or so distinct CDR3 sequences, 14% to 15% occurring once. Time point described: newly diagnosed GD, antithyroid drugs for less than 3 months. Preparation of the TCR library used RNA extracted from PBMCs. A few counts support this clonotype. Its antigen is undetermined. The V gene's germline CDR1 is MNHEY and CDR2 SMNVEV (reference sequence). The CDR3 is 16 amino acids. V dropped 5 bases and J dropped 2; count of bases not matched to a gene: 10. This sample also appeared in a second study, on T cells in Graves' hyperthyroidism and ophthalmopathy.

The sample was peripheral blood mononuclear cells (PBMCs), taken at new diagnosis, from a patient treated with antithyroid drugs. This TCR derives from a woman aged 30 to 39 with Graves disease. The rearrangement joins TRBV27 to TRBJ2-3, with 7 nucleotides matching TRBD2. This chain's CDR3 is CASSTLTSALTDTQYF. CDR3 nucleotides: TGTGCCAGCAGTACCCTCACTAGCGCGCTCACAGATACGCAGTATTTT.